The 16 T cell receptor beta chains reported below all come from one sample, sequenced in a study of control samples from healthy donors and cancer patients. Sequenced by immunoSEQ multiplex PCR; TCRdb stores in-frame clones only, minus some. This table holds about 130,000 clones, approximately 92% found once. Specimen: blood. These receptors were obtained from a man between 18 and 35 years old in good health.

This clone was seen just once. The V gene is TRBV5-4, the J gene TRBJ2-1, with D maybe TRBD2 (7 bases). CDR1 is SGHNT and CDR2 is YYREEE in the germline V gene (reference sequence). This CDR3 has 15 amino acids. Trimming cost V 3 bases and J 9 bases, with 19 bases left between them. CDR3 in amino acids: CASSSGGGGAGEQFF. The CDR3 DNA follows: TGTGCCAGCAGCTCCGGAGGTGGGGGGGCCGGTGAGCAGTTCTTC.

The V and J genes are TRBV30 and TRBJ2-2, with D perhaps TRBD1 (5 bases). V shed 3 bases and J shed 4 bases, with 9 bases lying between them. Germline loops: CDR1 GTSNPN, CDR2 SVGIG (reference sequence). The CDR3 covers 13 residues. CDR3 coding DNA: TGTGCCTGGAGGGGGCAAAGCACCGGGGAGCTGTTTTTT. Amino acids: CAWRGQSTGELFF.

CDR3 loop: CASSSSTGGSYGYTF. The CDR3 nucleotides read TGTGCCAGCAGCTCAAGCACAGGGGGCAGTTATGGCTACACCTTC. The genes are TRBV7-6 and TRBJ1-2; 9 nucleotides match TRBD1. Germline V gene lookup returns CDR1 SGHVS and CDR2 FNYEAQ. Trimming took 4 bases from V and 5 from J; bases not matched to a gene: 8. This CDR3 has 15 residues.

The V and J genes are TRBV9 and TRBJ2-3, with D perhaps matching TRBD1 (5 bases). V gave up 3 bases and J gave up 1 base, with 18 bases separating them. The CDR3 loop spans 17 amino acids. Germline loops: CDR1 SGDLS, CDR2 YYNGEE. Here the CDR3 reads CASSAGWATRRTDTQYF. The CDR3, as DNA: TGTGCCAGCAGCGCAGGGTGGGCAACCCGTCGCACAGATACGCAGTATTTT.

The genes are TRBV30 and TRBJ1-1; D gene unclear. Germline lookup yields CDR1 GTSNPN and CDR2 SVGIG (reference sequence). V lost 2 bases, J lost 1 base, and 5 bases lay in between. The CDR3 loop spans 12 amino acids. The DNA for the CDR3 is TGTGCCTGGAGTTATGAGAACACTGAAGCTTTCTTT. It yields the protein CAWSYENTEAFF.

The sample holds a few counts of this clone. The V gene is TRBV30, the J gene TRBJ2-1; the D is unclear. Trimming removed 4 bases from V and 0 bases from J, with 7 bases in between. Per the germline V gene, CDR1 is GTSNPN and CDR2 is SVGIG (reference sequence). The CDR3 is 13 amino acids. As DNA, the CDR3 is TGTGCCTGGATTCCAGACTCCTACAATGAGCAGTTCTTC. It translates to CAWIPDSYNEQFF.

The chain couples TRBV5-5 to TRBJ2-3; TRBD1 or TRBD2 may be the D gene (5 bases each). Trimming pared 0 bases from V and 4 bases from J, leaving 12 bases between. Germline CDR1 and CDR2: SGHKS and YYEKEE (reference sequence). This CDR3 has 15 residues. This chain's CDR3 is CASSLERGRADTQYF. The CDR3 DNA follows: TGTGCCAGCAGCTTGGAGAGGGGCAGGGCAGATACGCAGTATTTT. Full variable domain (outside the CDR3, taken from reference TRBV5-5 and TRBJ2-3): DAGVTQSPTHLIKTRGQQVTLRCSPISGHKSVSWYQQVLGQGPQFIFQYYEKEERGRGNFPDRFSARQFPNYSSELNVNALLLGDSALYLCASSLERGRADTQYFGPGTRLTVL.

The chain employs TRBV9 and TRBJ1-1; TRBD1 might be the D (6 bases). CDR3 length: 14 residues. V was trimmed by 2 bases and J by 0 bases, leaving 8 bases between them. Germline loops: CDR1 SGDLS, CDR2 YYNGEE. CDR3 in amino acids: CASSVTGMNTEAFF. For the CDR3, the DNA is TGTGCCAGCAGCGTGACAGGCATGAACACTGAAGCTTTCTTT.

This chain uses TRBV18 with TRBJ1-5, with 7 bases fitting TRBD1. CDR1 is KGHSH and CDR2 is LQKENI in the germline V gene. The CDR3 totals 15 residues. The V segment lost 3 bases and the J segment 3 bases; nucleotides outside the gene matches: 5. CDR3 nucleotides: TGTGCCAGCTCACCGACCGGGACAGTCAATCAGCCCCAGCATTTT. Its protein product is CASSPTGTVNQPQHF.

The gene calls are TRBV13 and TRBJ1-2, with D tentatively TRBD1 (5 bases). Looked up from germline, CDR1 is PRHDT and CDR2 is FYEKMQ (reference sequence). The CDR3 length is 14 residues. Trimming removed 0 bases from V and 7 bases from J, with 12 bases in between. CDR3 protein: CASSLGRGGSGYTF. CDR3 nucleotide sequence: TGTGCCAGCAGCTTAGGTCGGGGCGGGAGTGGCTACACCTTC. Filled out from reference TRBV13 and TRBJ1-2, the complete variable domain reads AAGVIQSPRHLIKEKRETATLKCYPIPRHDTVYWYQQGPGQDPQFLISFYEKMQSDKGSIPDRFSAQQFSDYHSELNMSSLELGDSALYFCASSLGRGGSGYTFGSGTRLTVV.

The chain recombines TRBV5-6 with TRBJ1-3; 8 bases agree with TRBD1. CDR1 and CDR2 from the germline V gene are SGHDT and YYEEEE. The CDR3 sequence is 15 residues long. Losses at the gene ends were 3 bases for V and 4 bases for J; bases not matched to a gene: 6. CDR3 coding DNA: TGTGCCAGCAGCTCACTAACAGGGGGAGGAAACACCATATATTTT. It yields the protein CASSSLTGGGNTIYF.

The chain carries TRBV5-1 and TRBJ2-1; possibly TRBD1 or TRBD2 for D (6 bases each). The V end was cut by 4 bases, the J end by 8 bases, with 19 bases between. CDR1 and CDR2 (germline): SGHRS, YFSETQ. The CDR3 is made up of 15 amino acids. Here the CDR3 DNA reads TGCGCCAGCAGCCTTAGCGGCCCGAAGGGGGATGAGCAGTTCTTC. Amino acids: CASSLSGPKGDEQFF. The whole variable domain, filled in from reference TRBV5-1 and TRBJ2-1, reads KAGVTQTPRYLIKTRGQQVTLSCSPISGHRSVSWYQQTPGQGLQFLFEYFSETQRNKGNFPGRFSGRQFSNSRSEMNVSTLELGDSALYLCASSLSGPKGDEQFFGPGTRLTVL.

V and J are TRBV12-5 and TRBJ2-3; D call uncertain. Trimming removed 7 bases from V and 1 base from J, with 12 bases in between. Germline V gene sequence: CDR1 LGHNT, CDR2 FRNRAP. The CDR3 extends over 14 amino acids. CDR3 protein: CASVRQGRTDTQYF. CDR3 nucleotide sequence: TGTGCTAGTGTCCGTCAAGGGCGCACAGATACGCAGTATTTT.

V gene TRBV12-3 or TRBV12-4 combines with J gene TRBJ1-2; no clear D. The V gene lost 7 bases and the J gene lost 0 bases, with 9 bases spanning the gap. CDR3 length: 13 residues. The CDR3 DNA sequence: TGTGCCAGCACACACCAGTCTAACTATGGCTACACCTTC. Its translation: CASTHQSNYGYTF.

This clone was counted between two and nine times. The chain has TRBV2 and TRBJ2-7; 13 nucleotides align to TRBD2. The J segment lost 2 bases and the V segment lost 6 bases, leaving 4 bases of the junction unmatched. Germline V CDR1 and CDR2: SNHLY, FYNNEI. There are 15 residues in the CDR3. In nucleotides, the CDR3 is TGTGCCAGCAGAGAACTAGCGGGGGGGGCCTACGAGCAGTACTTC. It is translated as CASRELAGGAYEQYF.

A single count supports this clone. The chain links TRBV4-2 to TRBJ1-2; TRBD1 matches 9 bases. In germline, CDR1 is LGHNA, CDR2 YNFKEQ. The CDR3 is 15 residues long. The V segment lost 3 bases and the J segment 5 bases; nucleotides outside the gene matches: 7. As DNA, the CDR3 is TGTGCCAGCAGCCAGAAGGACAGGGGAGGGTATGGCTACACCTTC. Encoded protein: CASSQKDRGGYGYTF.